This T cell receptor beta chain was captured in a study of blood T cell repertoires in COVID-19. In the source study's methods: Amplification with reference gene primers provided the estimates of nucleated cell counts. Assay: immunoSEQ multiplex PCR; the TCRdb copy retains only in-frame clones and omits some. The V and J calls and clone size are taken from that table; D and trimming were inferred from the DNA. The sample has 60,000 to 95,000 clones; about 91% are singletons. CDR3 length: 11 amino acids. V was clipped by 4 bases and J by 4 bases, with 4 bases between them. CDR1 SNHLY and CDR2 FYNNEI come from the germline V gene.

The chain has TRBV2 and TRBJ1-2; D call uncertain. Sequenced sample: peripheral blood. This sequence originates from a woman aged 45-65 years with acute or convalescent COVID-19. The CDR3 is CASSVSYGYTF. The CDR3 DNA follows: TGTGCCAGCAGTGTCAGCTATGGCTACACCTTC.